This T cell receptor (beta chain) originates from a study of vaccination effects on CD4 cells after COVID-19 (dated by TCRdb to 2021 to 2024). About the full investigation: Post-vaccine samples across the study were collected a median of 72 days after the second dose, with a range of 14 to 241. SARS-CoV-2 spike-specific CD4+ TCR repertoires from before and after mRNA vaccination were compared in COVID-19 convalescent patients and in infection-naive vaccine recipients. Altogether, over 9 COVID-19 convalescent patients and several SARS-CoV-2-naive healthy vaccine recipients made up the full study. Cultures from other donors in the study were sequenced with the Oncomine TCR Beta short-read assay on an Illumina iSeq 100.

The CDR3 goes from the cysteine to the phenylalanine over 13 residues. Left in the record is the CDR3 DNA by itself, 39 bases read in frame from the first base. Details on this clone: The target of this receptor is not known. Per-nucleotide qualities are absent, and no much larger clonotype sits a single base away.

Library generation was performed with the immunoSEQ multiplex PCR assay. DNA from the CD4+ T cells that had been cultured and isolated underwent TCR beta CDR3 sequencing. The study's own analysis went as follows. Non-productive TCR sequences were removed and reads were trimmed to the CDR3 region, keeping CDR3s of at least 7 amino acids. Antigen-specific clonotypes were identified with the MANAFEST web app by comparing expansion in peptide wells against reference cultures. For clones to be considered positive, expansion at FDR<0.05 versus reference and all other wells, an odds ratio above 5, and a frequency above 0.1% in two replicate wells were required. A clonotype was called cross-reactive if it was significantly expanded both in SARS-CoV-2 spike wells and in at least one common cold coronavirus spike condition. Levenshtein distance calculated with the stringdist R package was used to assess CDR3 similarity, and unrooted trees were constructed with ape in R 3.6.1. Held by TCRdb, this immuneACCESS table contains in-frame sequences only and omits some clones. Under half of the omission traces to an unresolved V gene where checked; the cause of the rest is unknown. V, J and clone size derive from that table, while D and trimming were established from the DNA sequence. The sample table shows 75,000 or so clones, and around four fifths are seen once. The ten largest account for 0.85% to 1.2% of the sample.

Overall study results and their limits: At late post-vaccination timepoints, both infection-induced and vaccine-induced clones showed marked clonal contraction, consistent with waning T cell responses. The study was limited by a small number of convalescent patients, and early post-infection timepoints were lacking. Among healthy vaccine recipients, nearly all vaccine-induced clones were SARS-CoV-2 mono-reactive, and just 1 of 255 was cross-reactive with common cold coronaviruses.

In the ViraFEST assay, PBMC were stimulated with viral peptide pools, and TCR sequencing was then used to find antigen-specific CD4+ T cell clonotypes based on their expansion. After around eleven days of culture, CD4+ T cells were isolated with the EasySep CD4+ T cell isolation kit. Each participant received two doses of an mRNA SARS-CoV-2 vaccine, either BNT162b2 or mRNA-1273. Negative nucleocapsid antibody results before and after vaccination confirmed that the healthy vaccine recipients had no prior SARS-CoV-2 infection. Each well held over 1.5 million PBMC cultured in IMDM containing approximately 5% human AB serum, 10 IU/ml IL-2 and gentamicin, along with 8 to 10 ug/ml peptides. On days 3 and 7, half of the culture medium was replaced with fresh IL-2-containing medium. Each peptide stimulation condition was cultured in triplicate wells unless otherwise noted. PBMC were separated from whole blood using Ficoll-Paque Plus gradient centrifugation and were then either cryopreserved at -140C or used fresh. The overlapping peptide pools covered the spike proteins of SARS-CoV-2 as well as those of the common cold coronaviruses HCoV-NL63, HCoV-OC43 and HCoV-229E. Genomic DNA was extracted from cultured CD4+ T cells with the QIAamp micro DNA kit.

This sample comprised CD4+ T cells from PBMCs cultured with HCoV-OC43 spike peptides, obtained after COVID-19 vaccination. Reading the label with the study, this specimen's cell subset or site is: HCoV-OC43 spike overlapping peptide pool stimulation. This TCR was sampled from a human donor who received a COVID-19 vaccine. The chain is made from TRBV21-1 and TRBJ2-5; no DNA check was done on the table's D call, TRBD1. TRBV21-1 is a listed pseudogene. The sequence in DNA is TGTGCCAGCAGCCCACAATACCAAGAGACCCAGTACTTC. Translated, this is CASSPQYQETQYF.